Shown below are 7 T cell receptor beta chains from a single sample sequenced in a study of pediatric ulcerative colitis. One to two pinch biopsies were taken from the rectum during colonoscopy. Clones were read by immunoSEQ multiplex PCR, and TCRdb kept only the in-frame ones, dropping some. The table records 30,000 or so clones, about 81% of them present only once. Material: gut tissue. These receptors were collected from a boy aged 10-17 years with mild ulcerative colitis.

The chain carries TRBV29-1 and TRBJ1-1; tentatively, D is TRBD1 (6 bases). V lost 4 bases, J lost 5 bases, and 20 bases lay in between. The germline V gene has CDR1 SQVTM and CDR2 ANQGSEA. The length of the CDR3 is 15 residues. CDR3 in amino acids: CSVGIRGPGITEAFF. The CDR3, as DNA: TGCAGCGTTGGGATACGGGGGCCAGGGATTACTGAAGCTTTCTTT.

The chain couples TRBV5-4 to TRBJ1-2; 12 nucleotides align to TRBD1. V shed 4 bases and J 6 bases; nucleotides not matched to a gene: 7. CDR1 and CDR2 (germline): SGHNT, YYREEE (reference sequence). The length of the CDR3 is 15 residues. The CDR3 region has the DNA TGTGCCAGCAGCATCAACCGGGACAGGGGGCATGGCTACACCTTC. Translation: CASSINRDRGHGYTF.

The V gene is TRBV7-2, the J gene TRBJ1-6; TRBD1 agrees at 9 bases. V was clipped by 3 bases and J by 5 bases; unmatched bases: 11. This CDR3 contains 18 residues. Per the germline V gene, CDR1 is SGHTA and CDR2 is FQGNSA. The CDR3 sequence is CASSLLPGQGIDNSPLHF. DNA of the CDR3: TGTGCCAGCAGCTTGCTTCCCGGACAGGGGATCGATAATTCACCCCTCCACTTT. The entire variable domain, with the rest obtained from reference TRBV7-2 and TRBJ1-6, is as follows: GAGVSQSPSNKVTEKGKDVELRCDPISGHTALYWYRQSLGQGLEFLIYFQGNSAPDKSGLPSDRFSAERTGGSVSTLTIQRTQQEDSAVYLCASSLLPGQGIDNSPLHFGNGTRLTVT.

This chain joins TRBV4-2 and TRBJ2-3; D unclear. There are 16 residues in the CDR3. Germline loops: CDR1 LGHNA, CDR2 YNFKEQ. V was shortened by 0 bases and J by 4 bases, with 14 bases between the two germline ends. CDR3 nucleotides: TGTGCCAGCAGCCAAGAGGCATTAGGTGGTGCAGATACGCAGTATTTT. Translating gives CASSQEALGGADTQYF.

The rearrangement joins TRBV2 to TRBJ1-2, with 7 positions matching TRBD1. The CDR3 is 16 residues long. The germline V gene encodes CDR1 SNHLY and CDR2 FYNNEI. J was trimmed by 4 bases and V by 5 bases; bases with no gene match: 13. The CDR3 nucleotides read TGTGCCAGCAGTCAATCACCGGGACAGATTTCCTATGGCTACACCTTC. Translation gives CASSQSPGQISYGYTF.

This chain links TRBV7-9 with TRBJ2-1; maybe TRBD1 (6 bases). The length of the CDR3 is 15 residues. Germline assignment: CDR1 SEHNR and CDR2 FQNEAQ (reference sequence). Between the trimmed V and J ends, which lost 5 bases and 6 bases, there was a span of 17 bases. CDR3 DNA sequence: TGTGCCAGCAGCCGGAGGCAGGGGACGGTCAATGAGCAGTTCTTC. It yields the protein CASSRRQGTVNEQFF.

V is TRBV6-1 and J is TRBJ1-2; TRBD1 might be the D (6 bases). V was pared by 8 bases and J by 2 bases, with 12 bases between. Per the germline V gene, CDR1 is MNHNS and CDR2 is SASEGT. The CDR3 extends over 13 amino acids. CDR3 coding DNA: TGTGCCAGCGGGCGGGGGGCCAACTATGGCTACACCTTC. Its translation: CASGRGANYGYTF.